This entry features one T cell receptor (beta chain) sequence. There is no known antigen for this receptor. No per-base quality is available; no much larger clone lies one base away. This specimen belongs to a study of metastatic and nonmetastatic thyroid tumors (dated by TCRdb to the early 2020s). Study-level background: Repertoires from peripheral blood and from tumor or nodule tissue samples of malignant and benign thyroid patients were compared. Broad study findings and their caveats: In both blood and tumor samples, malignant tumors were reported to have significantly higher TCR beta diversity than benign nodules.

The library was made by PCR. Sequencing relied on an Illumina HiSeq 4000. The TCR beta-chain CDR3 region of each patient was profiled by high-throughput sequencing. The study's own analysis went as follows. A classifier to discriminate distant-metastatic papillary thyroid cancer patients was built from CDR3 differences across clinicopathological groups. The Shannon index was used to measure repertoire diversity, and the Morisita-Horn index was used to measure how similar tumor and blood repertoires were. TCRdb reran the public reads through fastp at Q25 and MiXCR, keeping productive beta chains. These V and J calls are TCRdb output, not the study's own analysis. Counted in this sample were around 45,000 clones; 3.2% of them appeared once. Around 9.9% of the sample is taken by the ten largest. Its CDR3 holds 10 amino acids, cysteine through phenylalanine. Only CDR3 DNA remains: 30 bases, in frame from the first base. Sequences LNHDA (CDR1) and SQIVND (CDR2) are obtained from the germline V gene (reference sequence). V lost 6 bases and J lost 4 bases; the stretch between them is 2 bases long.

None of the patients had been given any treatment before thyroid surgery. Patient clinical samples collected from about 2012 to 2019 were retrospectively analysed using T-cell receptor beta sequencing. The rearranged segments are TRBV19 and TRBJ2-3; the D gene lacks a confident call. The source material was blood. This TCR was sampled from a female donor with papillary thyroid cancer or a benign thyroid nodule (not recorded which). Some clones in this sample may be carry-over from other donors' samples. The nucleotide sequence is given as TGTGCCAGTAGGGCAGATACGCAGTATTTT. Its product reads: CASRADTQYF.